These 5 T cell receptor beta chains were all obtained from the same sample, sequenced in a study of T-cell memory formation after mild COVID-19. Each CDR3 protein is one row after TCRdb ran MiXCR on the 5' RACE reads. The sample lists 110,000 to 150,000 distinct CDR3 sequences; around 25% were seen once. Sequencing was carried out using PBMCs or a T cell subset sorted from them (not recorded which). Receptors were obtained from an adult woman who had mild COVID-19 (a few samples of this study predate the infection). Cell type and time point are not known.

The chain combines TRBV7-6 with TRBJ1-1; TRBD1 is a possible D gene (5 bases). Germline-derived CDR1 and CDR2 are SGHVS and FNYEAQ. The CDR3 is 14 residues long. The germline V and J ends were trimmed by 3 bases and 10 bases, with 18 bases remaining between them. The CDR3 spells CASSFHTGVDGAFF. Here the CDR3 DNA reads TGTGCCAGCAGCTTTCATACGGGGGTGGACGGAGCTTTCTTT.

This chain uses TRBV13 with TRBJ2-7, with TRBD1 matching 7 bases. CDR3 length: 17 amino acids. Germline-derived CDR1 and CDR2 are PRHDT and FYEKMQ (reference sequence). With 5 bases clipped from V and 0 bases from J, the junction kept 13 bases outside the gene matches. The CDR3 region is CASSPNPGQAASYEQYF. In DNA form, the CDR3 reads TGTGCCAGCAGCCCAAATCCCGGACAGGCCGCCTCCTACGAGCAGTACTTC.

This clonotype showed up just a few times. V gene TRBV4-1 combines with J gene TRBJ2-7; D gene uncertain. CDR3 length: 14 residues. CDR1 MGHRA and CDR2 YSYEKL come from the germline V gene. Trimming left V 3 bases short and J 0 bases short, with 9 bases between. The CDR3 spells CASSHPPGSYEQYF. The CDR3 DNA reads TGCGCCAGCAGCCATCCCCCGGGCTCCTACGAGCAGTACTTC.

This clonotype was seen more than once but under ten times. The chain couples TRBV14 to TRBJ1-2; no reliable D call. This CDR3 spans 15 amino acids. Germline CDR1 and CDR2: SGHDN and FVKESK. V lost 1 base and J 1 base, leaving 10 bases between the germline ends. The CDR3 bases are TGTGCCAGCAGCCAAGTACACGGCAGTAACTATGGCTACACCTTC. It translates to CASSQVHGSNYGYTF. The variable domain in full, with the rest retrieved from reference TRBV14 and TRBJ1-2, is EAGVTQFPSHSVIEKGQTVTLRCDPISGHDNLYWYRRVMGKEIKFLLHFVKESKQDESGMPNNRFLAERTGGTYSTLKVQPAELEDSGVYFCASSQVHGSNYGYTFGSGTRLTVV.

This clonotype was observed a handful of times. The V and J genes are TRBV3-1 and TRBJ2-5, with a weak D call TRBD1 (6 bases). CDR1 and CDR2 (germline): LGHDT, YNNKEL (reference sequence). The CDR3 extends over 15 amino acids. Trimming stripped 6 bases from V and 0 bases from J, with 14 bases between. The CDR3 sequence: CASRPRWTDQETQYF. The CDR3 DNA reads TGTGCCAGCAGACCTCGTTGGACAGACCAAGAGACCCAGTACTTC.